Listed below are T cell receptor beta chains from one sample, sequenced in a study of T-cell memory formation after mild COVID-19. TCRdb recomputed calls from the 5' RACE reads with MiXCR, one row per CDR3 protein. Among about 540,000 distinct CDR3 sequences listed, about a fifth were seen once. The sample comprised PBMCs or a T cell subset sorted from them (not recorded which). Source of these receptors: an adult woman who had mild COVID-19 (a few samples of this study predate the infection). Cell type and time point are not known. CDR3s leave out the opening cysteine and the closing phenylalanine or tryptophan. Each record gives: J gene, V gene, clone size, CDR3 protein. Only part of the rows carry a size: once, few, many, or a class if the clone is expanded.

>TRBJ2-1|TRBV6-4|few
ASSDQVAGTTHNEQF
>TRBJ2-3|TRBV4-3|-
ASSQDPGPTDTQY
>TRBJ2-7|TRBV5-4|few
ASSPRTSGILPYEQY
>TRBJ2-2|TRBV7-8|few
ASSLVSRGFGTGELF
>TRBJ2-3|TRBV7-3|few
ASSLIPGLTLDTQY
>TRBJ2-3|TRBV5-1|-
ASSLDETSGEVDTQY
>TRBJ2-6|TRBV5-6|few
ASSFGLIFGRGFSGANVLT
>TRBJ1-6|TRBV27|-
ASSLSSYNSPLH
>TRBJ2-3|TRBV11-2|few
ASSLGARPSTDTQY
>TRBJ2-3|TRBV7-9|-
ASSLTFARGRTDTQY
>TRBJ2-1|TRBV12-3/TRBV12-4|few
ASSTSGQGLHNEQF
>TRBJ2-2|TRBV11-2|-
ASSLSPRANTGELF
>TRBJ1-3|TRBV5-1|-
ASSLAKGDSGNTIY
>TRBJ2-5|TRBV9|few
ASSVPTSGGHQETQY
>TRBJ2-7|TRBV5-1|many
ASSLGRGNYEQY
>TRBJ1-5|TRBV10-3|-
AISGQGGSQPQH
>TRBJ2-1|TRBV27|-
ASSSLAGPNEQF
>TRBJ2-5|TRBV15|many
ATSRDRALPSETQY
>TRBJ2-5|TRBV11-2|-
ASSLVRGRGLETQY
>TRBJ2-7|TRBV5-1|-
ASRYSDRGYEQY
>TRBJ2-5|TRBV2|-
ASTQGLAGGETQY
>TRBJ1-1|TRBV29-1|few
SVRQGLEAF
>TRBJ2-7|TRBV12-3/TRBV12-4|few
ASSSTGTVYEQY
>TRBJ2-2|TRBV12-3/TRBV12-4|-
ASSLGYLGSGELF
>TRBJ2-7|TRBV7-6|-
ASSLEDSGSSEQY